Below, 31 T cell receptor beta chains from the same sample are listed, as sequenced in a study of cytomegalovirus exposure and HLA in healthy donors. PCR primers comprised 60 Vbeta and 13 Jbeta primers. Libraries were prepared by immunoSEQ multiplex PCR; TCRdb keeps only in-frame clonotypes and omits some of them. Among roughly 100,000 clones, about three fifths were seen once, and the ten largest hold 4.8%. The sample was PBMCs. These receptors originate from a human donor in good health.

The chain recombines TRBV11-2 with TRBJ2-7; D not certain. CDR1 and CDR2 from the germline V gene are SGHAT and FQNNGV. This CDR3 spans 14 amino acids. V dropped 5 bases and J dropped 3 bases, with 14 bases sitting between them. The CDR3 region is CASSPLPYSYEQYF. The CDR3 coding sequence is TGTGCCAGCAGCCCATTACCATACAGCTACGAGCAGTACTTC.

This clone was counted between two and nine times. The chain couples TRBV29-1 to TRBJ2-1; possible D gene TRBD2, 7 bases. In germline, CDR1 is SQVTM, CDR2 ANQGSEA. The CDR3 covers 16 residues. With 4 bases removed from V and 9 bases from J, the gap between germline ends came to 25 bases. The CDR3 DNA reads as TGCAGCGTTGCGGGGGGAGGGAGAGGGGGAGGGGGTGAGCAGTTCTTC. Its protein product is CSVAGGGRGGGGEQFF.

The CDR3 is CASSPNRGTSGGGYTF. CDR3 nucleotides: TGTGCCAGCTCACCCAACAGGGGGACCTCGGGTGGCGGCTACACCTTC. The chain employs TRBV18 and TRBJ1-2; TRBD1 aligns across 8 bases. The CDR3 consists of 16 residues. Trimming at V came to 3 bases and at J to 8 bases, leaving 14 bases not matched to a gene. The germline gives CDR1 KGHSH, CDR2 LQKENI.

This rearrangement joins TRBV18 to TRBJ2-1; 16 positions match TRBD2. Germline assignment: CDR1 KGHSH and CDR2 LQKENI. The CDR3 is 19 amino acids. V lost 2 bases to trimming and J lost 5 bases; unmatched junction nucleotides: 9. The CDR3 sequence: CASSPLGLAGGRPHNEQFF. The CDR3 DNA sequence: TGTGCCAGCTCACCATTGGGACTAGCGGGAGGGAGGCCCCACAATGAGCAGTTCTTC.

The CDR3 sequence: CASSPRDSYNEQFF. CDR3 bases: TGTGCCAGCAGCCCCCGGGACAGCTACAATGAGCAGTTCTTC. The chain recombines TRBV14 with TRBJ2-1, with 7 bases fitting TRBD1. The CDR3 is 14 residues long. After removal of 4 bases from V and 3 bases from J, the junction contained 3 bases not matched to a gene. Germline CDR1 SGHDN, CDR2 FVKESK.

The rearrangement links TRBV4-1 to TRBJ1-5; D remains unclear. V was clipped by 0 bases and J by 0 bases, with 6 bases between them. Per germline, CDR1 MGHRA and CDR2 YSYEKL. CDR3 length equals 15 residues. The CDR3 spells CASSQDSYSNQPQHF. The CDR3, as DNA: TGCGCCAGCAGCCAAGATTCGTATAGCAATCAGCCCCAGCATTTT.

This clone has just a few counts. The V gene is TRBV12-5, the J gene TRBJ1-4; the D gene is possibly TRBD1 (6 bases). Germline lookup yields CDR1 LGHNT and CDR2 FRNRAP. The V end lost 7 bases, the J end lost 2 bases, and 14 bases lay between the germline ends. This CDR3 contains 15 residues. The CDR3 region has the DNA TGTGCTAGTGACTCGAGGGGGAAGACTAATGAAAAACTGTTTTTT. The encoded protein is CASDSRGKTNEKLFF.

In its sample, this clone was seen once. CDR3 sequence: CASGRSGTSVNTGELFF. The CDR3, as DNA: TGTGCCAGCGGCCGTTCCGGGACTAGCGTGAACACCGGGGAGCTGTTTTTT. The genes are TRBV27 and TRBJ2-2, with 10 bases identical to TRBD2. Trimming cost V 8 bases and J 1 base; bases outside gene matches: 10. The CDR3 is made up of 17 amino acids. The germline V gene has CDR1 MNHEY and CDR2 SMNVEV (reference sequence).

The sample holds a few counts of this clone. This chain uses TRBV27 with TRBJ2-1, with TRBD2 as a possible D gene (6 bases). Germline lookup yields CDR1 MNHEY and CDR2 SMNVEV (reference sequence). CDR3 length: 14 amino acids. V dropped 3 bases and J dropped 4 bases, with 10 bases sitting between them. The CDR3 DNA reads TGTGCCAGCAGTTTGGAGGCGGGATACAATGAGCAGTTCTTC. Translated: CASSLEAGYNEQFF.

V usage is TRBV7-9 and J usage is TRBJ1-3; 7 bases are a match to TRBD1. With V trimmed by 5 bases and J by 0 bases, 4 bases remained unmatched. The CDR3 sequence is 15 residues long. The germline V gene encodes CDR1 SEHNR and CDR2 FQNEAQ (reference sequence). CDR3 region: CASSLTGFSGNTIYF. The CDR3 DNA reads as TGTGCCAGCAGCCTGACAGGGTTCTCTGGAAACACCATATATTTT.

The table lists this clone with a few counts. The rearrangement uses TRBV14 and TRBJ2-1; unclear D gene. The CDR3 has 15 residues. V lost 0 bases and J 8 bases, leaving 14 bases between the germline ends. The germline gives CDR1 SGHDN, CDR2 FVKESK. The CDR3 bases are TGTGCCAGCAGCCAAGAGTCCCCAGGTTATGATGAGCAGTTCTTC. Encoded protein: CASSQESPGYDEQFF.

Only a few counts were recorded for this clone. The chain has TRBV30 and TRBJ2-5; 14 bases map to TRBD2. Germline V CDR1 and CDR2: GTSNPN, SVGIG (reference sequence). The CDR3 covers 14 residues. Trimming at V came to 7 bases and at J to 2 bases, leaving 3 bases not matched to a gene. CDR3 nucleotides: TGTGCCTCGAGACTAGCGGGAGGGCAAGAGACCCAGTACTTC. It codes for CASRLAGGQETQYF. Looking up the rest from reference TRBV30 and TRBJ2-5 gives the full variable domain: SQTIHQWPATLVQPVGSPLSLECTVEGTSNPNLYWYRQAAGRGLQLLFYSVGIGQISSEVPQNLSASRPQDRQFILSSKKLLLSDSGFYLCASRLAGGQETQYFGPGTRLLVL.

The J gene is TRBJ2-7, the V gene TRBV5-1; TRBD1 is a possible D gene (6 bases). Germline CDR1 is SGHRS and CDR2 is YFSETQ. The CDR3 length is 13 residues. Trimming took off 5 bases at V and 3 bases at J, with 12 bases between the two ends. The CDR3 DNA follows: TGCGCCAGCAGTATGCAACAGGGCTACGAGCAGTACTTC. Translated, it gives CASSMQQGYEQYF. The entire variable domain, with the rest obtained from reference TRBV5-1 and TRBJ2-7, is as follows: KAGVTQTPRYLIKTRGQQVTLSCSPISGHRSVSWYQQTPGQGLQFLFEYFSETQRNKGNFPGRFSGRQFSNSRSEMNVSTLELGDSALYLCASSMQQGYEQYFGPGTRLTVT.

The genes are TRBV13 and TRBJ2-3; 9 bases are a match to TRBD2. The V gene end was trimmed by 5 bases and the J gene end by 3 bases; junction bases not matched to a gene: 12. Germline-derived CDR1 and CDR2 are PRHDT and FYEKMQ (reference sequence). This CDR3 has 17 amino acids. The CDR3 DNA follows: TGTGCCAGCAGCCTCGGGGTAGCGGGAGAAGGGACAGATACGCAGTATTTT. This translates into CASSLGVAGEGTDTQYF.

The CDR3 DNA follows: TGTGCCAGCAGAGGGACAGGGAAGACAGATACGCAGTATTTT. The encoded protein is CASRGTGKTDTQYF. This chain uses TRBV4-2 with TRBJ2-3; 9 nucleotides match TRBD1. The J segment lost 3 bases and the V segment lost 6 bases, leaving 4 bases of the junction unmatched. Per germline, CDR1 LGHNA and CDR2 YNFKEQ. The CDR3 runs to 14 residues.

This chain connects TRBV19 to TRBJ1-5, with TRBD1 as a possible D gene (6 bases). The CDR3 consists of 18 residues. Germline V lookup: CDR1 LNHDA, CDR2 SQIVND (reference sequence). The V and J ends lost 6 bases and 0 bases respectively, with 21 bases between them. CDR3 protein: CASSGAGGAGYSNQPQHF. The CDR3 DNA follows: TGTGCCAGTAGCGGCGCGGGGGGCGCGGGTTATAGCAATCAGCCCCAGCATTTT.

This clone was detected a few times. The rearrangement joins TRBV4-2 to TRBJ2-7; D is possibly TRBD2 (5 bases). This CDR3 is 15 amino acids long. From germline, CDR1 is LGHNA and CDR2 YNFKEQ. V was clipped by 1 base and J by 2 bases, with 12 bases between them. The CDR3 region is CASSQVGDYAYEQYF. CDR3 DNA sequence: TGTGCCAGCAGCCAAGTGGGTGACTACGCCTACGAGCAGTACTTC.

This clone was counted a single time. The V gene is TRBV13, the J gene TRBJ1-1; TRBD1 might be the D (5 bases). Germline V gene data show CDR1 as PRHDT and CDR2 as FYEKMQ (reference sequence). This CDR3 region has 12 residues. V was shortened by 3 bases and J by 6 bases, with 8 bases between the two germline ends. The CDR3 here is CASSFGGAEAFF. CDR3 bases: TGTGCCAGCAGCTTTGGGGGGGCTGAAGCTTTCTTT. Full variable domain (rest looked up from reference TRBV13 and TRBJ1-1): AAGVIQSPRHLIKEKRETATLKCYPIPRHDTVYWYQQGPGQDPQFLISFYEKMQSDKGSIPDRFSAQQFSDYHSELNMSSLELGDSALYFCASSFGGAEAFFGQGTRLTVV.

The chain is built from TRBV28 and TRBJ2-3; 8 bases agree with TRBD1. The CDR3 loop spans 14 amino acids. The ends lost 4 bases at V and 2 bases at J; junction bases unmatched: 2. Germline CDR1 reads MDHEN; CDR2 reads SYDVKM. The CDR3 is CASSYRGDTDTQYF. The CDR3 DNA reads TGTGCCAGCAGTTACAGGGGGGACACAGATACGCAGTATTTT.

V gene TRBV9 combines with J gene TRBJ1-3, with TRBD1 matching over 7 bases. V lost 0 bases and J lost 0; bases outside the gene matches: 3. From germline, CDR1 is SGDLS and CDR2 YYNGEE. The CDR3 is made up of 16 amino acids. In DNA, the CDR3 is TGTGCCAGCAGCGTAGAGGGACAGTACTCTGGAAACACCATATATTTT. This sequence encodes CASSVEGQYSGNTIYF.

This clone has just a few counts. This chain joins TRBV19 and TRBJ1-1, with D unresolved. The germline V and J ends were trimmed by 1 base and 1 base, with 4 bases remaining between them. The CDR3 consists of 13 residues. CDR1 is LNHDA and CDR2 is SQIVND in the germline V gene (reference sequence). The CDR3 coding sequence is TGTGCCAGTAGTATAGGTAGGAACACTGAAGCTTTCTTT. Protein: CASSIGRNTEAFF.

The chain couples TRBV6-5 to TRBJ2-7; D call uncertain. Germline CDR1 is MNHEY and CDR2 is SVGAGI. V lost 5 bases and J lost 4, with 6 bases in between. The CDR3 runs 11 residues. The DNA for the CDR3 is TGTGCCAGCAGTATCGGTTACGAGCAGTACTTC. Amino acids: CASSIGYEQYF.

The chain joins TRBV25-1 to TRBJ2-5; 9 nucleotides match TRBD1. The V gene end was trimmed by 2 bases and the J gene end by 3 bases; junction bases not matched to a gene: 7. Germline V gives CDR1 MGHDK, CDR2 SYGVNS. This CDR3 has 16 residues. CDR3 nucleotides: TGTGCCAGCAGTGAACCGGCAGACAGGGGGGAAGAGACCCAGTACTTC. This codes for CASSEPADRGEETQYF.

The chain employs TRBV7-6 and TRBJ2-7; 9 bases match TRBD1. CDR1 is SGHVS, CDR2 FNYEAQ, per germline. J was trimmed by 5 bases and V by 3 bases; bases with no gene match: 8. The CDR3 length is 15 residues. The CDR3 region has the DNA TGTGCCAGCAGCTTTGAGGGACAGGGCGATAACGAGCAGTACTTC. This sequence encodes CASSFEGQGDNEQYF.

This sequence joins TRBV19 and TRBJ1-5; D not resolved. Germline CDR1 LNHDA, CDR2 SQIVND (reference sequence). V lost 5 bases and J 0 bases, leaving 11 bases between the germline ends. This CDR3 has 15 residues. The DNA for the CDR3 is TGTGCCAGTAGTCCAGGCGATACTAGCAATCAGCCCCAGCATTTT. Its protein product is CASSPGDTSNQPQHF.

This chain links TRBV6-5 with TRBJ1-5; possible D gene TRBD1, 6 bases. Germline-derived CDR1 and CDR2 are MNHEY and SVGAGI. The CDR3 has 14 amino acids. The V gene lost 6 bases and the J gene lost 6 bases, with 15 bases spanning the gap. This CDR3 is CASRSVQGGQPQHF. CDR3 bases: TGTGCCAGCAGGTCAGTACAGGGCGGTCAGCCCCAGCATTTT.

This chain links TRBV7-8 with TRBJ2-5, with TRBD2 as a possible D gene (5 bases). CDR3 length equals 17 residues. Trimming cost V 5 bases and J 1 base, with 20 bases left between them. From germline, CDR1 is SGHVS and CDR2 FQNEAQ. CDR3 region: CASSRPIELVSQETQYF. As DNA, the CDR3 is TGTGCCAGCAGCCGTCCGATCGAACTAGTAAGCCAAGAGACCCAGTACTTC. Filled out from reference TRBV7-8 and TRBJ2-5, the complete variable domain reads GAGVSQSPRYKVAKRGQDVALRCDPISGHVSLFWYQQALGQGPEFLTYFQNEAQLDKSGLPSDRFFAERPEGSVSTLKIQRTQQEDSAVYLCASSRPIELVSQETQYFGPGTRLLVL.

The rearrangement joins TRBV5-1 to TRBJ2-3; TRBD1 aligns across 9 bases. Germline V gives CDR1 SGHRS, CDR2 YFSETQ. With 5 bases clipped from V and 5 bases from J, the junction kept 6 bases outside the gene matches. This CDR3 region has 14 residues. The CDR3 protein is CASSRQGEIDTQYF. In nucleotides, the CDR3 is TGCGCCAGCAGTAGACAGGGGGAGATAGATACGCAGTATTTT.

This chain links TRBV10-1 with TRBJ2-1; 9 bases match TRBD2. The CDR3 length is 15 residues. Germline CDR1 and CDR2: WNHNN and SYGVQD (reference sequence). J lost 7 bases, V lost 2 bases, and 6 bases had no gene match. The CDR3 DNA sequence: TGCGCCAGCAGTGAGGTAGCGGGAGTCCCTAATGAGCAGTTCTTC. Translated, it gives CASSEVAGVPNEQFF.

V gene TRBV5-1 combines with J gene TRBJ1-4; 9 bases align to TRBD1. The V and J ends lost 1 base and 6 bases, in that order; junction bases with no gene match: 1. CDR3 size: 14 residues. Looked up from germline, CDR1 is SGHRS and CDR2 is YFSETQ. DNA of the CDR3: TGCGCCAGCAGCTTGACAGGGGGCGATGAAAAACTGTTTTTT. Protein sequence: CASSLTGGDEKLFF.

This clone occurred a few times. This chain uses TRBV6-1 with TRBJ1-5, with 9 positions matching TRBD1. This CDR3 is 16 amino acids long. With 6 bases clipped from V and 7 bases from J, the junction kept 13 bases outside the gene matches. Germline lookup yields CDR1 MNHNS and CDR2 SASEGT. The DNA of the CDR3 is TGTGCCAGCAGCGAACCGGGACAGGGTTCGGGCCAGCCCCAGCATTTT. Translation: CASSEPGQGSGQPQHF.